Listed below are T cell receptor beta chains from one sample, sequenced in a study of response to subunit inactivated influenza vaccine. One entry per CDR3 protein results from TCRdb running MiXCR on the RT-PCR reads. This table has over 650,000 distinct CDR3 sequences, roughly 20% appearing once. The sequences come from PBMCs from blood, collected around 5 days after vaccination. The source is a man aged 45 to 65 who received an inactivated influenza vaccine. Both conserved end residues are part of each CDR3. Fields, in order: clone size, V gene, J gene, D gene, CDR3 protein, CDR3 DNA. D genes are given only for firm matches. Clone size appears in some rows only: once, few, many, or a class for an expanded clone.

>.|TRBV28|TRBJ1-3|.
CASSPWGTGNTIYF
TGTGCCAGCAGTCCCTGGGGGACTGGAAACACCATATATTTT
>few|TRBV29-1|TRBJ1-1|.
CSAVDSINTEAFF
TGCAGCGCCGTGGACAGTATCAACACTGAAGCTTTCTTT
>many|TRBV5-1|TRBJ2-7|.
CASSTSRELGSYEQYF
TGCGCCAGCAGCACCTCTCGGGAGCTGGGCTCCTACGAGCAGTACTTC
>.|TRBV4-3|TRBJ2-2|.
CASSHLRATGELFF
TGCGCCAGCAGCCACCTCCGGGCCACCGGGGAGCTGTTTTTT
>.|TRBV7-2|TRBJ1-4|.
CASSPTVGGREKLFF
TGTGCCAGCAGCCCCACGGTGGGGGGTCGAGAAAAACTGTTTTTT
>.|TRBV9|TRBJ1-1|.
CASSGVGTEAFF
TGTGCCAGCAGCGGCGTGGGCACTGAAGCTTTCTTT
>.|TRBV27|TRBJ2-1|.
CASNRGNPSYNEQFF
TGTGCCAGCAATCGAGGAAATCCCTCCTACAATGAGCAGTTCTTC
>few|TRBV29-1|TRBJ2-1|.
CSVDSYNEQFF
TGCAGCGTGGACAGCTACAATGAGCAGTTCTTC
>few|TRBV20-1|TRBJ2-5|TRBD1
CSAAIPGQAQETQYF
TGCAGTGCTGCTATTCCGGGACAGGCCCAAGAGACCCAGTACTTC
>.|TRBV6-1|TRBJ1-1|.
CASSELGGWNTEAFF
TGTGCCAGCAGTGAATTAGGAGGATGGAACACTGAAGCTTTCTTT
>.|TRBV12-3/TRBV12-4|TRBJ1-2|.
CASSSSPGRGNYGYTF
TGTGCCAGCAGTTCCTCCCCAGGGAGGGGGAACTATGGCTACACCTTC
>few|TRBV20-1|TRBJ2-3|TRBD2
CSARTTSGGDTQYF
TGCAGTGCTAGAACGACTAGCGGGGGGGATACGCAGTATTTT
>.|TRBV20-1|TRBJ1-6|.
CSARVARGNSPLHF
TGCAGTGCTAGAGTGGCCAGAGGGAATTCACCCCTCCACTTT
>.|TRBV6-6|TRBJ2-1|.
CASSYSAEQFF
TGTGCCAGCAGTTACTCGGCAGAGCAGTTCTTC
>.|TRBV11-2|TRBJ1-4|.
CASSLRGTRLQPTNEKLFF
TGTGCCAGCAGTCTTCGGGGGACCCGACTCCAGCCAACTAATGAAAAACTGTTTTTT
>few|TRBV6-1|TRBJ1-4|TRBD1
CASSPTGTGEEKLFF
TGTGCCAGCAGTCCAACCGGGACAGGGGAGGAAAAACTGTTTTTT
>.|TRBV28|TRBJ2-3|.
CASSSTLPSTDTQYF
TGTGCCAGCAGCTCCACCCTCCCTAGCACAGATACGCAGTATTTT
>many|TRBV12-3/TRBV12-4|TRBJ2-3|TRBD2
CASSFFGLARTDTQYF
TGTGCCAGCAGTTTCTTTGGACTAGCACGCACAGATACGCAGTATTTT
>.|TRBV20-1|TRBJ2-7|TRBD2
CSAVGLAGLISYEQYF
TGCAGTGCGGTCGGACTAGCGGGGTTGATTTCCTACGAGCAGTACTTC
>.|TRBV20-1|TRBJ2-5|TRBD1
CSALDRGPETQYF
TGCAGTGCGCTTGACAGGGGCCCAGAGACCCAGTACTTC
>few|TRBV7-8|TRBJ1-5|TRBD1
CASSFDRGQRRPQHF
TGTGCCAGCAGCTTCGACAGGGGGCAAAGGAGGCCCCAGCATTTT
>.|TRBV5-6|TRBJ2-7|.
CASSLELQGGDEQYF
TGTGCCAGCAGCTTGGAGTTACAGGGCGGGGACGAGCAGTACTTC
>.|TRBV12-3/TRBV12-4|TRBJ2-1|.
CASSQTLGRDEQFF
TGTGCCAGCAGTCAAACCTTAGGACGGGATGAGCAGTTCTTC
>.|TRBV28|TRBJ1-5|.
CASRAPRGSNQPQHF
TGTGCCAGCAGGGCCCCACGCGGTAGCAATCAGCCCCAGCATTTT
>few|TRBV5-5|TRBJ1-5|.
CASSLGPQGGNQPQHF
TGTGCCAGCAGCTTGGGTCCCCAGGGTGGCAATCAGCCCCAGCATTTT
>few|TRBV10-3|TRBJ2-1|TRBD2
CAISESGLAEYNEQFF
TGTGCCATCAGTGAGTCAGGACTAGCTGAGTACAATGAGCAGTTCTTC
>few|TRBV6-5|TRBJ2-1|TRBD1
CASSSPGTGSSNEQFF
TGTGCCAGCAGTTCCCCCGGGACAGGGTCGAGCAATGAGCAGTTCTTC
>few|TRBV6-2/TRBV6-3|TRBJ2-1|TRBD2
CASRGIIAGANEQFF
TGTGCCAGCAGGGGAATTATAGCGGGAGCCAATGAGCAGTTCTTC
>few|TRBV4-1|TRBJ1-1|.
CASSPGSFGTEAFF
TGCGCCAGCAGCCCTGGTTCTTTTGGGACTGAAGCTTTCTTT
>few|TRBV6-5|TRBJ1-1|.
CASRERGEAFF
TGTGCCAGCAGGGAAAGGGGTGAGGCTTTCTTT
>many|TRBV6-2/TRBV6-3|TRBJ1-5|TRBD1
CASSYSSGGGGLGYQPQHF
TGTGCCAGCAGTTACTCGAGTGGAGGGGGCGGGTTGGGGTATCAGCCCCAGCATTTT
>few|TRBV4-2|TRBJ2-1|TRBD2
CASSQAFSPGLAGHNEQFF
TGTGCCAGCAGCCAAGCTTTTTCCCCGGGACTAGCGGGACACAATGAGCAGTTCTTC
>few|TRBV6-2/TRBV6-3|TRBJ2-1|TRBD2
CASSPPGLAGGRNEQFF
TGTGCCAGCAGCCCCCCGGGACTAGCGGGGGGAAGGAATGAGCAGTTCTTC
>many|TRBV20-1|TRBJ2-7|.
CSARQGMRTYEQYF
TGCAGTGCTAGGCAGGGGATGAGGACCTACGAGCAGTACTTC
>.|TRBV28|TRBJ2-7|.
CASSLGPGGGSEQYF
TGTGCCAGCAGCTTAGGGCCCGGCGGGGGCTCTGAGCAGTACTTC
>few|TRBV7-7|TRBJ2-3|.
CASSLGGGLSTDTQYF
TGTGCTAGCAGCTTAGGGGGAGGCCTAAGCACAGATACGCAGTATTTT
>few|TRBV27|TRBJ2-1|TRBD2
CASSWGLAGSSYNEQFF
TGTGCCAGCAGTTGGGGACTAGCGGGCAGCTCCTACAATGAGCAGTTCTTC
>.|TRBV21-1|TRBJ2-3|.
CASSKAIGTGGPDTQYF
TGTGCCAGCAGCAAAGCGATAGGGACAGGGGGCCCAGATACGCAGTATTTT
>few|TRBV12-3/TRBV12-4|TRBJ2-5|.
CASSLSPPGALMETQYF
TGTGCCAGCAGTTTGAGTCCCCCGGGGGCGCTGATGGAGACCCAGTACTTC
>.|TRBV10-3|TRBJ1-6|.
CAISDRSGTGNSPLHF
TGTGCCATCAGTGATCGATCCGGGACGGGGAATTCACCCCTCCACTTT
>.|TRBV5-1|TRBJ1-1|.
CASSLVMTRVVNTEAFF
TGCGCCAGCAGCTTGGTAATGACACGCGTCGTGAACACTGAAGCTTTCTTT
>.|TRBV20-1|TRBJ2-7|.
CSARSRAGTYEQYF
TGCAGTGCTAGGTCACGGGCGGGCACCTACGAGCAGTACTTC
>.|TRBV20-1|TRBJ1-5|.
CSARDQAGDHQPQHF
TGCAGTGCTAGAGATCAGGCAGGGGATCATCAGCCCCAGCATTTT
>few|TRBV20-1|TRBJ1-5|.
CSDQRPGDNQPQHF
TGCAGTGACCAACGTCCAGGGGACAATCAGCCCCAGCATTTT
>few|TRBV10-2|TRBJ2-5|TRBD1
CASRTGDETQYF
TGCGCCAGCAGGACAGGGGACGAGACCCAGTACTTC
>.|TRBV7-9|TRBJ2-7|TRBD1
CASSFLQGSEQYF
TGTGCCAGCAGCTTTTTACAGGGGAGCGAGCAGTACTTC
>.|TRBV10-3|TRBJ2-1|TRBD2
CAISDPLAGGYNEQFF
TGTGCCATCAGTGACCCTCTAGCGGGAGGGTACAATGAGCAGTTCTTC
>.|TRBV11-2|TRBJ2-7|TRBD1
CASSLVGLGDRVYEQYF
TGTGCCAGCAGCTTAGTGGGTTTGGGAGACAGGGTCTACGAGCAGTACTTC
>.|TRBV28|TRBJ2-3|.
CASSRNSGTDTQYF
TGTGCCAGCAGCAGAAATAGCGGAACAGATACGCAGTATTTT
>.|TRBV11-2|TRBJ2-4|.
CASSFLPRDRKNIQYF
TGTGCCAGCAGCTTTCTCCCAAGGGATCGGAAAAACATTCAGTACTTC